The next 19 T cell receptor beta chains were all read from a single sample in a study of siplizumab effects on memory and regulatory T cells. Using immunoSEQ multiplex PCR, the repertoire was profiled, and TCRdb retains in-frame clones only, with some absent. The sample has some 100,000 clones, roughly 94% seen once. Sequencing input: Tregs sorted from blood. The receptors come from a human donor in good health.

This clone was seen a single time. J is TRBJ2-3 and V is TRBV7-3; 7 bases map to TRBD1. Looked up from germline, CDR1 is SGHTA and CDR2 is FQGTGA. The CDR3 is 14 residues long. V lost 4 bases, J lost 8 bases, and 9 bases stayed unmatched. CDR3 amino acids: CASSWTGTSATQYF. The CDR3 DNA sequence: TGTGCCAGCAGCTGGACAGGTACATCAGCTACGCAGTATTTT.

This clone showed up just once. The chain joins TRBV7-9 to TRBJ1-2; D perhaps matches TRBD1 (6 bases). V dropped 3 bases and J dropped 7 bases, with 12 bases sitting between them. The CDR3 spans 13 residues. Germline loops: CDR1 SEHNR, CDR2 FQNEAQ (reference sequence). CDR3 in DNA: TGTGCCAGCAGCTTCGACCGCAGGGGTGGCTACACCTTC. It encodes CASSFDRRGGYTF.

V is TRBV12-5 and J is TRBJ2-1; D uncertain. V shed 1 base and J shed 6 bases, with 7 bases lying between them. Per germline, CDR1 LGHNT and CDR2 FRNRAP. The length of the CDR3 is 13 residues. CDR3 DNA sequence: TGTGCTAGTGGTTTGGGGCCCCCCAATGAGCAGTTCTTC. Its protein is CASGLGPPNEQFF.

The CDR3 DNA reads TGTGCCAGCAGCCAGCTAGTAGGGGTAGCCAAAAACATTCAGTACTTC. Protein product: CASSQLVGVAKNIQYF. The V call is TRBV7-9, the J call TRBJ2-4; D is possibly TRBD1 (5 bases). V was cut by 5 bases and J by 0 bases, with 14 bases left in between. The CDR3 has 16 amino acids. The germline V gene has CDR1 SEHNR and CDR2 FQNEAQ (reference sequence).

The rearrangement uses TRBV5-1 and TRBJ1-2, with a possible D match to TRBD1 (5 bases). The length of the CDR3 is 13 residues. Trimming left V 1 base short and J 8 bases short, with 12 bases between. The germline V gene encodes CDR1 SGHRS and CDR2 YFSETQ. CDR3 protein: CASSLMGPGGYTF. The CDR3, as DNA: TGCGCCAGCAGCTTGATGGGACCCGGCGGCTACACCTTC.

The CDR3 loop reads CASSRERSEQYF. The CDR3 nucleotides are TGTGCCAGCAGCAGGGAGAGGTCTGAGCAGTACTTC. The chain links TRBV6-6 to TRBJ2-7; D might be TRBD1 or TRBD2, each matching 5 bases. Trimming took off 6 bases at V and 7 bases at J, with 13 bases between the two ends. Germline-derived CDR1 and CDR2 are MNHNY and SVGAGI (reference sequence). The CDR3 has 12 amino acids.

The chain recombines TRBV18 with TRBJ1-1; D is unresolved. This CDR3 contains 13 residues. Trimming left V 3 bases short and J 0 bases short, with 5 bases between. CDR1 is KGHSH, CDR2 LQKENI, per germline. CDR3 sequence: CASSPRMNTEAFF. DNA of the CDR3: TGTGCCAGCTCACCGAGGATGAACACTGAAGCTTTCTTT.

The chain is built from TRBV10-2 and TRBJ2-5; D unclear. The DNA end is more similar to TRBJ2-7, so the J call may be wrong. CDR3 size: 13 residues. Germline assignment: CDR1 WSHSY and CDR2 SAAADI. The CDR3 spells CASSELNSYEQYF. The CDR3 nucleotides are TGCGCCAGCAGTGAGTTGAATTCCTACGAGCAGTACTTC.

DNA for the CDR3: TGTGCCAGCAGTCCCGGCCGGTACGGGGCCAACGTCCTGACTTTC. Translated, it gives CASSPGRYGANVLTF. J is TRBJ2-6 and V is TRBV6-1; D gene ambiguous. Germline-derived CDR1 and CDR2 are MNHNS and SASEGT. CDR3 length: 15 amino acids. Trimming took 5 bases from V and 4 from J, leaving 12 bases between them.

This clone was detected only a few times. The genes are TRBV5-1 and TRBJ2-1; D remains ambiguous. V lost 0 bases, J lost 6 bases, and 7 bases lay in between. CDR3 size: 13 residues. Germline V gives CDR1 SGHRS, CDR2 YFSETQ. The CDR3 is CASSLVAVNEQFF. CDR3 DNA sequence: TGCGCCAGCAGCTTGGTGGCCGTCAATGAGCAGTTCTTC.

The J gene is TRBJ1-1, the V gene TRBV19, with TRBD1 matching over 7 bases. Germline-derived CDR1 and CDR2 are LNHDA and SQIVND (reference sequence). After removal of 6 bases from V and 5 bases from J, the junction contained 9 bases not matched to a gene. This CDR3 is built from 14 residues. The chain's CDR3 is CASRPRGLRTEAFF. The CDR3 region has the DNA TGTGCCAGTAGACCAAGGGGGCTGAGGACTGAAGCTTTCTTT.

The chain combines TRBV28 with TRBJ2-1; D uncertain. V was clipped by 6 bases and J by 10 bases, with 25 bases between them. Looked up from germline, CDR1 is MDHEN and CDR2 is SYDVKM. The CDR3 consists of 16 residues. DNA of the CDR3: TGTGCCAGCAGCCCCTCCGGCCAGTATATACAATTCGAGCAGTTCTTC. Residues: CASSPSGQYIQFEQFF.

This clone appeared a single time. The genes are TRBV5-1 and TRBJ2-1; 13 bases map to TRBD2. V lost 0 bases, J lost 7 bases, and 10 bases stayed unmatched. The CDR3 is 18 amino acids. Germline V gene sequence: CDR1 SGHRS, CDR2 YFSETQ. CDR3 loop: CASSLAYQLAGGGNEQFF. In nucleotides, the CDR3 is TGCGCCAGCAGCTTGGCCTACCAACTAGCGGGAGGGGGTAATGAGCAGTTCTTC.

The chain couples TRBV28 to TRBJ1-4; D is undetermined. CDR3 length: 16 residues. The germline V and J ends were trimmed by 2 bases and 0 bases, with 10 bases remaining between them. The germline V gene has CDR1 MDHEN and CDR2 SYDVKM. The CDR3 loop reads CASSLGSRATNEKLFF. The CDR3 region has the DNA TGTGCCAGCAGTTTAGGGTCGCGAGCAACTAATGAAAAACTGTTTTTT.

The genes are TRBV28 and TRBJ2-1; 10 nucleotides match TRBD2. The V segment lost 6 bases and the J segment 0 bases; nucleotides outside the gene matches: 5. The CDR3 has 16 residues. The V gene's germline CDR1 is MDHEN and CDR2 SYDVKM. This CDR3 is CASSLAGGSSYNEQFF. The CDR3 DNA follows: TGTGCCAGCAGCTTAGCGGGAGGCTCCTCCTACAATGAGCAGTTCTTC. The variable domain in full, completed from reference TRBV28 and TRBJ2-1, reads DVKVTQSSRYLVKRTGEKVFLECVQDMDHENMFWYRQDPGLGLRLIYFSYDVKMKEKGDIPEGYSVSREKKERFSLILESASTNQTSMYLCASSLAGGSSYNEQFFGPGTRLTVL.

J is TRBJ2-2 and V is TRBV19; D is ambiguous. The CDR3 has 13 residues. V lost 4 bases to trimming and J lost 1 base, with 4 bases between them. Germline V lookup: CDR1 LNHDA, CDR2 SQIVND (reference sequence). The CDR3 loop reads CASSTGNTGELFF. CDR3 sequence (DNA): TGTGCCAGTAGTACGGGGAACACCGGGGAGCTGTTTTTT.

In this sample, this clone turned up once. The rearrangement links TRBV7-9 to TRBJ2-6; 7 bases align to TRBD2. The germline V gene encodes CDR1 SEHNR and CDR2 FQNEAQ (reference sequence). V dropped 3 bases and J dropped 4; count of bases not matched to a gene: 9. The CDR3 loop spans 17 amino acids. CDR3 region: CASSFVGRVRGANVLTF. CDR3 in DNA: TGTGCCAGCAGCTTCGTTGGGAGGGTAAGGGGGGCCAACGTCCTGACTTTC.

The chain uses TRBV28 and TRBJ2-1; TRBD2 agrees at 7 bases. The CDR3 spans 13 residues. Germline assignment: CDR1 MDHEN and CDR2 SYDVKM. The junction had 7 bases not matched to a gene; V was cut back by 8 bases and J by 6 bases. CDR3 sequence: CASRSGNFNEQFF. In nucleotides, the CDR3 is TGTGCCAGCCGGAGCGGGAATTTCAATGAGCAGTTCTTC.

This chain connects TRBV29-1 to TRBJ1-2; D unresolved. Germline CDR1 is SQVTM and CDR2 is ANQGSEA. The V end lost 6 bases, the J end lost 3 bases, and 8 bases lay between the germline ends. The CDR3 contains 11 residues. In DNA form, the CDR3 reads TGCAGCGTGGGGAAGGACTATGGCTACACCTTC. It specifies CSVGKDYGYTF.